The present entry profiles one T cell receptor beta chain with its context. The antigen is not known. Viral peptide pools were used in the ViraFEST assay to expand antigen-specific CD4+ T cells, and sequencing came afterward. Isolation of CD4+ T cells took place after nine to ten days of culture. Of the BNT162b2 and mRNA-1273 vaccines, participants received two doses of one or the other. Some 2 million PBMC were placed in each well, which was supplemented with roughly 9.1 IU/ml IL-2 and 7.5 to 10 ug/ml peptides. Produced via immunoSEQ multiplex PCR; TCRdb's table is partial and in-frame only. This sample carries roughly 71,000 clones, roughly 76% of them seen once, and the ten largest clones take 0.9% to 1%. The CDR3 is 12 residues long. V lost 4 bases and J lost 5, with 7 bases in between. Germline V lookup: CDR1 MGHRA, CDR2 YSYEKL. The data derive from a study of vaccination effects on CD4 cells after COVID-19. About the research overall: Post-vaccine sample collection fell at a median of 72 days after the second dose. Study-wide points: Among infection- and vaccine-induced clones, marked clonal contraction occurred late after vaccination.

The rearrangement uses TRBV4-1 and TRBJ2-3, with D unclear. The source is a human donor who received a COVID-19 vaccine. Material: CD4+ T cells from PBMCs cultured with HCoV-OC43 spike peptides, obtained after COVID-19 vaccination. Subset of the sample: HCoV-OC43 spike overlapping peptide pool stimulation. The CDR3 DNA sequence: TGCGCCAGCAGCCGGGGTGGAGATACGCAGTATTTT. Residues: CASSRGGDTQYF.